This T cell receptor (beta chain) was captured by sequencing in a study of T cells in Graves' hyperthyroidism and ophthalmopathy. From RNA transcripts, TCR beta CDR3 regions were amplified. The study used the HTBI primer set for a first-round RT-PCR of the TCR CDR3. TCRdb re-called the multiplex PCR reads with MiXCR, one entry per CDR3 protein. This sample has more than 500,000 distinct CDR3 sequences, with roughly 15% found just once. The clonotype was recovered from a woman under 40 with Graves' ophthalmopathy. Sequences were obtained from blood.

CDR3 sequence (DNA): TGTGCCAGCAGCCAAGAGATTGTATCCAATGAGCAGTTCTTC. Its translation: CASSQEIVSNEQFF. The chain combines TRBV4-2 with TRBJ2-1; D not resolved. The CDR3 is 14 residues long. Trimming removed 0 bases from V and 6 bases from J, with 9 bases in between. CDR1 and CDR2 from the germline V gene are LGHNA and YNFKEQ.